The rows below give T cell receptor beta chains drawn from one sample of a study of shared clonotypes between healthy human individuals. Repertoires were generated with immunoSEQ multiplex PCR, while TCRdb's copy carries only in-frame clones and drops some. Seen here are some 580,000 clones, approximately 97% observed once, and the top ten hold approximately 0.057%. The sample taken for sequencing was naive CD4+ T cells sorted from blood. These receptors all come from a woman between 25 and 40 years old in good health. Each CDR3 is given with its conserved first and last residue. A D gene is named only where the DNA matches it firmly. Clone size appears in some rows only: once, few, many, or a class for an expanded clone.

v_gene: TRBV18; abundance: .; j_gene: TRBJ1-3; d_gene: .; CDR3aa: CASSQGSTIYF; CDR3nt: TGTGCCAGCTCACAGGGGTCCACCATATATTTT
v_gene: TRBV27; abundance: .; j_gene: TRBJ2-7; d_gene: TRBD2; CDR3aa: CASSPRGAGVNYEQYF; CDR3nt: TGTGCCAGCAGTCCGCGGGGGGCGGGAGTTAACTACGAGCAGTACTTC
v_gene: TRBV5-8; abundance: .; j_gene: TRBJ2-5; d_gene: .; CDR3aa: CASSLKGGQETQYF; CDR3nt: TGTGCCAGCAGCCTCAAGGGGGGCCAAGAGACCCAGTACTTC
v_gene: TRBV11-3; abundance: .; j_gene: TRBJ2-2; d_gene: .; CDR3aa: CASSLARGFTGELFF; CDR3nt: TGTGCCAGCAGCTTAGCGAGAGGATTCACCGGGGAGCTGTTTTTT
v_gene: TRBV7-6; abundance: .; j_gene: TRBJ2-5; d_gene: .; CDR3aa: CASSLGPQTSETQYF; CDR3nt: TGTGCCAGCAGCTTAGGACCCCAAACGTCGGAGACCCAGTACTTC
v_gene: TRBV5-1; abundance: .; j_gene: TRBJ2-7; d_gene: .; CDR3aa: CASSLGRDAYEQYF; CDR3nt: TGCGCCAGCAGCTTGGGGCGGGATGCCTACGAGCAGTACTTC
v_gene: TRBV7-9; abundance: once; j_gene: TRBJ2-1; d_gene: .; CDR3aa: CASSYSQVLVQFF; CDR3nt: TGTGCCAGCAGCTACTCACAGGTGTTGGTGCAGTTCTTC
v_gene: TRBV5-5; abundance: .; j_gene: TRBJ2-1; d_gene: TRBD2; CDR3aa: CASSPQGLELYNEQFF; CDR3nt: TGTGCCAGCAGCCCCCAGGGACTAGAGCTCTACAATGAGCAGTTCTTC
v_gene: TRBV28; abundance: once; j_gene: TRBJ1-2; d_gene: .; CDR3aa: CASSSVRGGRSYGYTF; CDR3nt: TGTGCCAGCAGTTCCGTCCGGGGGGGGCGATCCTATGGCTACACCTTC
v_gene: TRBV2; abundance: .; j_gene: TRBJ2-1; d_gene: .; CDR3aa: CASRTSSYNEQFF; CDR3nt: TGTGCCAGCAGAACAAGCTCCTACAATGAGCAGTTCTTC
v_gene: TRBV5-1; abundance: .; j_gene: TRBJ2-7; d_gene: TRBD2; CDR3aa: CASSWGLAGTIEQYF; CDR3nt: TGCGCCAGCAGCTGGGGACTAGCGGGAACAATCGAGCAGTACTTC
v_gene: TRBV19; abundance: .; j_gene: TRBJ2-7; d_gene: .; CDR3aa: CASSPAWGGDYEQYF; CDR3nt: TGTGCCAGTAGTCCGGCCTGGGGCGGAGACTACGAGCAGTACTTC
v_gene: TRBV18; abundance: .; j_gene: TRBJ1-1; d_gene: .; CDR3aa: CASSPLGGEKAFF; CDR3nt: TGTGCCAGCTCACCGCTTGGGGGTGAAAAAGCTTTCTTT
v_gene: TRBV27; abundance: .; j_gene: TRBJ2-7; d_gene: TRBD1; CDR3aa: CASSMNRDRGLYEQYF; CDR3nt: TGTGCCAGCAGTATGAACCGGGACAGGGGGCTCTACGAGCAGTACTTC
v_gene: TRBV29-1; abundance: .; j_gene: TRBJ1-1; d_gene: .; CDR3aa: CSVSPLRQLGNTEAFF; CDR3nt: TGCAGCGTGTCCCCGTTGCGGCAGTTGGGTAACACTGAAGCTTTCTTT
v_gene: TRBV30; abundance: .; j_gene: TRBJ2-5; d_gene: .; CDR3aa: CAWRLQETQYF; CDR3nt: TGTGCCTGGCGACTGCAAGAGACCCAGTACTTC